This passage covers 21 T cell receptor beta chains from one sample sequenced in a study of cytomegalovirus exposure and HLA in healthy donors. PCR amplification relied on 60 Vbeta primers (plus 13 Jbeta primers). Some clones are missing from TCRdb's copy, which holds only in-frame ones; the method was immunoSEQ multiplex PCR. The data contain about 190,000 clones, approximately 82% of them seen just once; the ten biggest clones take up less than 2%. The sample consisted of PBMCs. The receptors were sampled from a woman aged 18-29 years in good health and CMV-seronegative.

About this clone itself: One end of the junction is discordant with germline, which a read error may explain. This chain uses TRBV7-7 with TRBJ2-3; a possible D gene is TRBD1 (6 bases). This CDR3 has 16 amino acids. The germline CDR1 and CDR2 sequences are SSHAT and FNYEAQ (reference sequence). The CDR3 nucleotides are TGTGCTAGCAGCTTAGACAGGTATACGAGCACAGATACGCAGTATTTT. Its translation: CASSLDRYTSTDTQYF.

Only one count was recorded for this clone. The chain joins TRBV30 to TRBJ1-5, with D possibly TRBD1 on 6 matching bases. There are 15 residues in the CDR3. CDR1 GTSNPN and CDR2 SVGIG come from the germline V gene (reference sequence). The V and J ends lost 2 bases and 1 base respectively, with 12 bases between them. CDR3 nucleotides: TGTGCCTGGAGTATCGGGGGGCTCAGCAATCAGCCCCAGCATTTT. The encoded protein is CAWSIGGLSNQPQHF.

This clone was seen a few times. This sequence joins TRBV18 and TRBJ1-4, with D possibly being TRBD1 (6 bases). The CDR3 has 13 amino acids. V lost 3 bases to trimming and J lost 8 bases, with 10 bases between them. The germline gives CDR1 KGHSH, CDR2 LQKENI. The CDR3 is CASSPQGFEKLFF. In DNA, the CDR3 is TGTGCCAGCTCACCGCAGGGGTTCGAAAAACTGTTTTTT.

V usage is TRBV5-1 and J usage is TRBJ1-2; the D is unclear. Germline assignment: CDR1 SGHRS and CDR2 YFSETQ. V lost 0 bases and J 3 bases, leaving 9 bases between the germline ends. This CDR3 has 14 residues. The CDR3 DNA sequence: TGCGCCAGCAGCTTGGCCACGGGAGACTATGGCTACACCTTC. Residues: CASSLATGDYGYTF.

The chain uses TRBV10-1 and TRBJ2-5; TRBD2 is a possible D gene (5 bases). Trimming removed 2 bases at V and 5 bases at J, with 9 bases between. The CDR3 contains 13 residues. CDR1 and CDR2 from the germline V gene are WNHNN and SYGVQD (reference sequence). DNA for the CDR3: TGCGCCAGCAGTGAGATCTCGGGGGAGACCCAGTACTTC. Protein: CASSEISGETQYF.

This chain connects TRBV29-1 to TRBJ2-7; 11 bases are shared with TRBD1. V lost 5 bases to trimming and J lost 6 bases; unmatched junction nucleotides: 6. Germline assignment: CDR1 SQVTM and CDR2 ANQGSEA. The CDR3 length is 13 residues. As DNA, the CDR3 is TGCAGCGTTCGGGACAGGGGGTATCTCGAGCAGTACTTC. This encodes CSVRDRGYLEQYF.

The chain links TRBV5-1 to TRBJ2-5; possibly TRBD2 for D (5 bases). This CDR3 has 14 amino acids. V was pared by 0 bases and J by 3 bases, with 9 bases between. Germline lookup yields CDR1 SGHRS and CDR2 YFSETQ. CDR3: CASSLGPGKETQYF. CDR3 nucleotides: TGCGCCAGCAGCTTGGGGCCGGGGAAAGAGACCCAGTACTTC.

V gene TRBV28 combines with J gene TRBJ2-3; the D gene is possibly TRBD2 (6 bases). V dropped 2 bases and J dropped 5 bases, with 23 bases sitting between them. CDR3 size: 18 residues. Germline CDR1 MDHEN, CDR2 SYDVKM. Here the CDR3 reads CASSLNPSRLEFVDTQYF. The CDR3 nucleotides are TGTGCCAGCAGTTTAAACCCCTCACGACTAGAATTCGTAGATACGCAGTATTTT. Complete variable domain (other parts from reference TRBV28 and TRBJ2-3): DVKVTQSSRYLVKRTGEKVFLECVQDMDHENMFWYRQDPGLGLRLIYFSYDVKMKEKGDIPEGYSVSREKKERFSLILESASTNQTSMYLCASSLNPSRLEFVDTQYFGPGTRLTVL.

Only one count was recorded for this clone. Here the CDR3 DNA reads TGTGCCAGCGGTGGGGGGACAGCGTCCACCGGGGAGCTGTTTTTT. Its translation is CASGGGTASTGELFF. The rearrangement links TRBV28 to TRBJ2-2; D may be TRBD1 (7 bases). The CDR3 runs 15 residues. Germline CDR1 reads MDHEN; CDR2 reads SYDVKM. Trimming took off 8 bases at V and 4 bases at J, with 17 bases between the two ends.

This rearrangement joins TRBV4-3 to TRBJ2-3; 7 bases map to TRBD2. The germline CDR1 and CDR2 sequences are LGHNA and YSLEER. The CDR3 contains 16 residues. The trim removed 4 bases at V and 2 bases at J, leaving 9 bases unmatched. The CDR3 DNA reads TGCGCCAGCAGCCCCCGGCCGGGGGGATCCACAGATACGCAGTATTTT. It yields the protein CASSPRPGGSTDTQYF.

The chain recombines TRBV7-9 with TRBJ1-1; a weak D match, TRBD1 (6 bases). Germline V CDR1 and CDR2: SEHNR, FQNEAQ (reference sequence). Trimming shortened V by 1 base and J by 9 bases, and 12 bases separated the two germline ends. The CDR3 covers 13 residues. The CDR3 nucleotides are TGTGCCAGCAGCTTAGAGGTAGGGGGACAAGCTTTCTTT. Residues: CASSLEVGGQAFF.

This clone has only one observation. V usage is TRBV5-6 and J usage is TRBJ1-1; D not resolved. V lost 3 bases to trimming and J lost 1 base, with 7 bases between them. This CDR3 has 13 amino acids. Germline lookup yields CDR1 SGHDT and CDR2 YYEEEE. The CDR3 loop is CASSSSGNTEAFF. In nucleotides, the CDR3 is TGTGCCAGCAGCTCCTCAGGGAACACTGAAGCTTTCTTT.

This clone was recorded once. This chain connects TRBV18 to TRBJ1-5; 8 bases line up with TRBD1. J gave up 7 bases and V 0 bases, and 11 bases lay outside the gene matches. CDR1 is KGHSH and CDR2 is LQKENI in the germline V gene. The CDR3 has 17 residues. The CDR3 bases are TGTGCCAGCTCACCACCGGGCAGGGGGCGCGAACAGCAGCCCCAGCATTTT. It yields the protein CASSPPGRGREQQPQHF.

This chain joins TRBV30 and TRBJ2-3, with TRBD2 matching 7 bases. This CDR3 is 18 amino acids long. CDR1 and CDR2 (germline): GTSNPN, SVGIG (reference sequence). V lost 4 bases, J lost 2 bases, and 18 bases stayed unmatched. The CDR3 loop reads CAWNPLGGSYHFTDTQYF. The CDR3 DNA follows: TGTGCCTGGAACCCGCTCGGCGGGAGTTACCACTTCACAGATACGCAGTATTTT.

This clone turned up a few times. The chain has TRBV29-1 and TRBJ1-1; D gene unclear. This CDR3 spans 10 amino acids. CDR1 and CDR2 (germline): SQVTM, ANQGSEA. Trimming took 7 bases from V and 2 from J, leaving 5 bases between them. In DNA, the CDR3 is TGCAGCGCTAGAAACACTGAAGCTTTCTTT. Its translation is CSARNTEAFF.

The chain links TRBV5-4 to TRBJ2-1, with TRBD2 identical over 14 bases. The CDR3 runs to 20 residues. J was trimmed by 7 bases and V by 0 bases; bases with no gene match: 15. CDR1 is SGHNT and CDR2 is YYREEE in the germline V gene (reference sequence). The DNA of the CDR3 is TGTGCCAGCAGCTTGGAGCCGCGACCGGGACTAGCGGGAGCCATGAATGAGCAGTTCTTC. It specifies CASSLEPRPGLAGAMNEQFF.

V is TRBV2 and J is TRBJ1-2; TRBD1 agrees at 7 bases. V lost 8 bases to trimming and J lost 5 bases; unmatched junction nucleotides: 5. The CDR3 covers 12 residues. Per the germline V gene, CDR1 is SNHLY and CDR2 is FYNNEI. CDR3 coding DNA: TGTGCCAGCTGGAAGACAGGGTATGGCTACACCTTC. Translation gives CASWKTGYGYTF.

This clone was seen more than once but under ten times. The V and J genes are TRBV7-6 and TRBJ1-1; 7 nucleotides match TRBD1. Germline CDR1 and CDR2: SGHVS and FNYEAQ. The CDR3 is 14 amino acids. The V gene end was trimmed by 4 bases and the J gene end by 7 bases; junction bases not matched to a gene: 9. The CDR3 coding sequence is TGTGCCAGCAGCTCCTCAGAAAACAGGGGTGAAGCTTTCTTT. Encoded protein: CASSSSENRGEAFF. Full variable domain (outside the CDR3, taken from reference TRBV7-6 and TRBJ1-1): GAGVSQSPRYKVTKRGQDVALRCDPISGHVSLYWYRQALGQGPEFLTYFNYEAQQDKSGLPNDRFSAERPEGSISTLTIQRTEQRDSAMYRCASSSSENRGEAFFGQGTRLTVV.

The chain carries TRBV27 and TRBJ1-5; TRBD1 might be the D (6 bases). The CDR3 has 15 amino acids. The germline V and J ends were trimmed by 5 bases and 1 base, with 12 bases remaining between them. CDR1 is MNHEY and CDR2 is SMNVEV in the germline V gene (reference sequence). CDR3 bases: TGTGCCAGCAGTACTACAGGGTTGAGCAATCAGCCCCAGCATTTT. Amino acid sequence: CASSTTGLSNQPQHF.

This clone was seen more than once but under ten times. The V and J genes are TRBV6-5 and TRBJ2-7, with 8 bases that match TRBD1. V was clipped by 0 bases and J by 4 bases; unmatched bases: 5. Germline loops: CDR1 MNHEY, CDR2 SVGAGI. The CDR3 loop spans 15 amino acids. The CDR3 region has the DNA TGTGCCAGCAGTTACTCGAGGACAGGGCTATACGAGCAGTACGTC. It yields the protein CASSYSRTGLYEQYV.

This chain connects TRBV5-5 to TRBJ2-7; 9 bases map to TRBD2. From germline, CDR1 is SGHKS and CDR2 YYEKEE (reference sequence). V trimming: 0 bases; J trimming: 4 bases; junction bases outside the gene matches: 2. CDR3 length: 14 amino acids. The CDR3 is CASSLETSGYEQYV. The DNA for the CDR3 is TGTGCCAGCAGCTTGGAAACTAGCGGGTACGAGCAGTACGTC.